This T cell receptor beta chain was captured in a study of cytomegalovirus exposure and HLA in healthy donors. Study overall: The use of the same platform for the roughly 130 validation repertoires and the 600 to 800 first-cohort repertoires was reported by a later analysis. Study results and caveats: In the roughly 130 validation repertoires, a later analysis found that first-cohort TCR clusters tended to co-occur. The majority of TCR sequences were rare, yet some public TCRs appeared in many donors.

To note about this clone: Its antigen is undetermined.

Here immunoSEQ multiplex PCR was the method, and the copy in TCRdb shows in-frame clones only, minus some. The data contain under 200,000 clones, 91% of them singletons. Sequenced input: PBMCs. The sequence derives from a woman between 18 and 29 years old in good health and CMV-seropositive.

CDR3 bases: TGCGCCAGCAGCTTGTTAGCGACAGGGACTTTCAATGAGCAGTTCTTC. It yields the protein CASSLLATGTFNEQFF. The V gene is TRBV5-1, the J gene TRBJ2-1, with TRBD1 as a possible D gene (7 bases). The V end was cut by 1 base, the J end by 6 bases, with 17 bases between. Germline loops: CDR1 SGHRS, CDR2 YFSETQ. The CDR3 sequence is 16 residues long.